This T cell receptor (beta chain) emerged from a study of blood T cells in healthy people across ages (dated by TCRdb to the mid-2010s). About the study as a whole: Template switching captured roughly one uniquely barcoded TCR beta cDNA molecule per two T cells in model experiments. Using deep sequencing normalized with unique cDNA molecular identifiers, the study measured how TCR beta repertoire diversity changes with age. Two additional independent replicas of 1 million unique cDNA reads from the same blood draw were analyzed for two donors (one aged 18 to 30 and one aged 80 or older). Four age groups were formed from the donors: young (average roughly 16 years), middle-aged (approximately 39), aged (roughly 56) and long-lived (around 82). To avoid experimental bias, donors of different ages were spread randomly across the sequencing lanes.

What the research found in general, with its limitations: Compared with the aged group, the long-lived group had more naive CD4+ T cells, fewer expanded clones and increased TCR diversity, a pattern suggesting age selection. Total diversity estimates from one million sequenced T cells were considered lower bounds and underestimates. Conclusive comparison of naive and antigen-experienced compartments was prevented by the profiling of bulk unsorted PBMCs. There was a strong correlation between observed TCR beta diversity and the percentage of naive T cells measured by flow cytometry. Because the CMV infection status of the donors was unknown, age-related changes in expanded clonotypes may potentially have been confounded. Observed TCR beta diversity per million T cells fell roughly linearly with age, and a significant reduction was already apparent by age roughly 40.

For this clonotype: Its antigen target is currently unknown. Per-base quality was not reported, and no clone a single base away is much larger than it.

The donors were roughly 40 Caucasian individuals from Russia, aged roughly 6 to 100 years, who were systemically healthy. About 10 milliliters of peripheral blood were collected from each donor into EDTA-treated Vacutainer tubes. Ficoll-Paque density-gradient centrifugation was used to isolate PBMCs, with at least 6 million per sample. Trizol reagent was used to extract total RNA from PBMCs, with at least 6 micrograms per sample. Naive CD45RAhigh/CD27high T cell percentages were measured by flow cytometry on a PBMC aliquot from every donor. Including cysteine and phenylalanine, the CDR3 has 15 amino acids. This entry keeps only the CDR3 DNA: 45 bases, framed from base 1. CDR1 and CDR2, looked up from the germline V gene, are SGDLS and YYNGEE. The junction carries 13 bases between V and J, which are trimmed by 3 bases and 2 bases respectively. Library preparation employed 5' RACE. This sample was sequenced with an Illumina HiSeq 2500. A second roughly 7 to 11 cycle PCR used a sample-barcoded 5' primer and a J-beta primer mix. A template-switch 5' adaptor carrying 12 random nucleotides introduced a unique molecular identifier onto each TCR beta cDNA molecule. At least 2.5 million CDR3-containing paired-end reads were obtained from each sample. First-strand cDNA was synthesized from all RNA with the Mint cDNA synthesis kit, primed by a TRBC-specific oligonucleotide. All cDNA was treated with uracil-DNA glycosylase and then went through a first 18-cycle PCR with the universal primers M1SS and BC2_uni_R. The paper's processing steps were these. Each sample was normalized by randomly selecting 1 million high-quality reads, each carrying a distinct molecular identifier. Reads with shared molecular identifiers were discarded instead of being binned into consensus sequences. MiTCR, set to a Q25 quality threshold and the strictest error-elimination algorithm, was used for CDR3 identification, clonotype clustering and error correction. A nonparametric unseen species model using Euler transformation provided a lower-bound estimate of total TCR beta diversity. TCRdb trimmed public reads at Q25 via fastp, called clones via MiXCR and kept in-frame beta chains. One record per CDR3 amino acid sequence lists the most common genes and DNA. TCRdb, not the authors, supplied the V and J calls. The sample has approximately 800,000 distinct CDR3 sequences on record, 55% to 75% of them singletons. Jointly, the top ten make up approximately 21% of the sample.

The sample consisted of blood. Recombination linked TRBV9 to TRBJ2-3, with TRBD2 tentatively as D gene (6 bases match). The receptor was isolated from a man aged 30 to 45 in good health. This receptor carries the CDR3 CASSARGRNTDTQYF. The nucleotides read TGTGCCAGCAGCGCTCGGGGGAGGAACACAGATACGCAGTATTTT.